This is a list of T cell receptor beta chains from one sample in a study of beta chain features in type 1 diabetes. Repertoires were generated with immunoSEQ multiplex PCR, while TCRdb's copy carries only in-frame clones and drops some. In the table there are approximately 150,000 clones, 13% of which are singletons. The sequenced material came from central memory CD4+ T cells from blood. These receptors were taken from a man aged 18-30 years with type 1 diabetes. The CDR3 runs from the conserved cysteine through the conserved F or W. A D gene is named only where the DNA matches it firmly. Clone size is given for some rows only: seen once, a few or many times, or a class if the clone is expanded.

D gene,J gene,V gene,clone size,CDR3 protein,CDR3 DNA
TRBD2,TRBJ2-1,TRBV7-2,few,CASSLRTSGAYNEQFF,TGTGCCAGCAGCTTAAGGACTAGCGGGGCCTACAATGAGCAGTTCTTC
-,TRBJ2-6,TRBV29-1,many,CSVAPSGANVLTF,TGCAGCGTGGCCCCCTCTGGGGCCAACGTCCTGACTTTC
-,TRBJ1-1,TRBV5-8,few,CASNRVWANTEAFF,TGTGCCAGCAATAGGGTCTGGGCGAACACTGAAGCTTTCTTT
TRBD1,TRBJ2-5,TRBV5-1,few,CASNTGTGGETQYF,TGCGCCAGCAACACCGGGACAGGTGGAGAGACCCAGTACTTC
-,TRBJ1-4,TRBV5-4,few,CASSLGSNEKLFF,TGTGCCAGCAGCTTGGGGTCGAATGAAAAACTGTTTTTT
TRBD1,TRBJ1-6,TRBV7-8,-,CASSRGQESSPLHF,TGTGCCAGCAGCCGGGGACAGGAGAGTTCACCCCTCCACTTT
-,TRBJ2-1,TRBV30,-,CAWRQPGIARSSYNEQFF,TGTGCCTGGAGACAGCCAGGGATTGCGCGTAGCTCCTACAATGAGCAGTTCTTC
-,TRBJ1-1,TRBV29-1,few,CSVVGGLRNTEAFF,TGCAGCGTTGTGGGGGGCCTCAGGAACACTGAAGCTTTCTTT
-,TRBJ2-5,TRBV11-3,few,CASSQNQETQYF,TGTGCCAGCAGCCAGAACCAAGAGACCCAGTACTTC
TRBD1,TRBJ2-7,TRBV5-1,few,CASSSTGNYEQYF,TGCGCCAGCAGCTCGACAGGGAACTACGAGCAGTACTTC
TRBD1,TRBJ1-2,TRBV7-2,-,CASSSEQGYYGYTF,TGTGCCAGCAGCTCCGAACAGGGGTACTATGGCTACACCTTC
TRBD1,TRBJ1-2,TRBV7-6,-,CASSQGQWLGYTF,TGTGCCAGCAGCCAGGGACAGTGGTTGGGCTACACCTTC
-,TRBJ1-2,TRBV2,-,CASSEAPGYTF,TGTGCCAGCAGTGAAGCGCCCGGCTACACCTTC
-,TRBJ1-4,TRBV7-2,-,CASSLGLSANEKLFF,TGTGCCAGCAGCTTGGGCCTTTCAGCTAATGAAAAACTGTTTTTT
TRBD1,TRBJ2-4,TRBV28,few,CASSLGMDRAKNIQYF,TGTGCCAGCAGTTTGGGAATGGACAGGGCAAAAAACATTCAGTACTTC
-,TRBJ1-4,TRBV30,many,CAWRVGRGIEKLFF,TGTGCCTGGAGGGTGGGACGGGGGATTGAAAAACTGTTTTTT
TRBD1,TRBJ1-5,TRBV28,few,CASSSPQGTGFNQPQHF,TGTGCCAGCAGTTCGCCTCAAGGGACAGGGTTTAATCAGCCCCAGCATTTT
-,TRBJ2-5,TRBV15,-,CATSRTEETQYF,TGTGCCACCAGCAGGACAGAGGAGACCCAGTACTTC
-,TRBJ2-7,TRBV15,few,CATSREQGTYEQYF,TGTGCCACCAGCAGAGAACAGGGCACCTACGAGCAGTACTTC
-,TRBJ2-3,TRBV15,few,CATSSGWVGGTDTQYF,TGTGCCACCAGCAGTGGTTGGGTGGGCGGCACAGATACGCAGTATTTT
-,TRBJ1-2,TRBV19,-,CASSPLPGLAVYGYTF,TGTGCCAGTAGCCCTCTACCGGGACTGGCGGTCTATGGCTACACCTTC
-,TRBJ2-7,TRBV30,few,CAWSVLAGLQEQYF,TGTGCCTGGAGTGTACTGGCGGGGTTACAGGAGCAGTACTTC
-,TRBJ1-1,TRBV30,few,CAWSQLRAGNTEAFF,TGTGCCTGGAGTCAGTTGAGGGCCGGGAACACTGAAGCTTTCTTT
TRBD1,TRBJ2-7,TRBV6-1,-,CASSTGTGSVYEQYF,TGTGCCAGCAGCACCGGGACAGGGAGTGTTTACGAGCAGTACTTC
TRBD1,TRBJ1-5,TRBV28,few,CASSPPGTGGDGNQPQHF,TGTGCCAGCAGTCCCCCCGGAACAGGGGGCGATGGCAATCAGCCCCAGCATTTT
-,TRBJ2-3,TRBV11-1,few,CASSLGALILTDTQYF,TGTGCCAGCAGCTTGGGGGCCCTTATCCTCACAGATACGCAGTATTTT
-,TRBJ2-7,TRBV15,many,CATRRTGMTYEQYF,TGTGCCACCCGAAGAACGGGGATGACCTACGAGCAGTACTTC
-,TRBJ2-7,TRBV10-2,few,CASSQNYEQYF,TGCGCCAGCAGTCAAAACTACGAGCAGTACTTC
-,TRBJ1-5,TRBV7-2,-,CASSWVHSNQPQHF,TGTGCCAGCAGCTGGGTACATAGCAATCAGCCCCAGCATTTT
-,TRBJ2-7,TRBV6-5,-,CASSLDRTYEQYF,TGTGCCAGCAGCCTTGACAGAACCTACGAGCAGTACTTC
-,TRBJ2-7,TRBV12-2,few,CASRHHVRGSPYEQYF,TGTGCAAGTCGCCACCATGTAAGGGGGTCCCCCTACGAGCAGTACTTC
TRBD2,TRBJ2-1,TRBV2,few,CASRTGLAGFNEQFF,TGTGCCAGCAGAACCGGACTAGCGGGGTTCAATGAGCAGTTCTTC
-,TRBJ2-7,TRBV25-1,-,CASRDGTYEQYF,TGTGCCAGCAGAGACGGAACCTACGAGCAGTACTTC
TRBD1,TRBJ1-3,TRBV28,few,CASSYRTGRGNTIYF,TGTGCCAGCAGCTACCGGACAGGGCGCGGAAACACCATATATTTT
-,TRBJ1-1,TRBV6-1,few,CASKAGPMNTEAFF,TGTGCCAGCAAGGCAGGGCCCATGAACACTGAAGCTTTCTTT
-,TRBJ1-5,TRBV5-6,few,CASSESGRGNQPQHF,TGTGCCAGCAGTGAGTCGGGGCGAGGCAATCAGCCCCAGCATTTT
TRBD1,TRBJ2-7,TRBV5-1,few,CASSPRGQASYEQYF,TGCGCCAGCAGCCCACGGGGACAGGCGTCCTACGAGCAGTACTTC
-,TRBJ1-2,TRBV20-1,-,CSAQRLSGYTF,TGCAGTGCTCAGAGATTAAGTGGCTACACCTTC
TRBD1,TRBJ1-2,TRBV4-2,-,CASSQMGQALNLYGYTF,TGTGCCAGCAGCCAGATGGGACAGGCCCTCAACCTCTATGGCTACACCTTC
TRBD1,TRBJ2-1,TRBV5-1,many,CASSWDRNEQFF,TGCGCCAGCAGCTGGGACAGAAATGAGCAGTTCTTC
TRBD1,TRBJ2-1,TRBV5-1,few,CASSLGGQTYNEQFF,TGCGCCAGCAGCTTGGGGGGACAGACCTACAATGAGCAGTTCTTC
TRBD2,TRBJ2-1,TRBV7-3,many,CASSPVAGDYNEQFF,TGTGCCAGCAGCCCCGTAGCGGGGGATTACAATGAGCAGTTCTTC
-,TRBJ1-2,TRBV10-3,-,CAISGEGGGYTF,TGTGCCATCAGTGGCGAGGGAGGAGGCTACACCTTC
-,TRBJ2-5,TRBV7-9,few,CASSLSTPRQYF,TGTGCCAGCAGCTTATCGACCCCTAGACAGTACTTC
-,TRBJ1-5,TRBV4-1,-,CASSQDSRASNQPQHF,TGCGCCAGCAGCCAAGATTCGCGGGCGAGCAATCAGCCCCAGCATTTT
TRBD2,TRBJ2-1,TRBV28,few,CASSYISGANEQFF,TGTGCCAGCAGTTACATTAGCGGGGCAAATGAGCAGTTCTTC
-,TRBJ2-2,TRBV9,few,CASSVWGPGELFF,TGTGCCAGCAGCGTTTGGGGCCCCGGGGAGCTGTTTTTT
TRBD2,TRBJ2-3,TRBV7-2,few,CASSSRLAGGTTDTQYF,TGTGCCAGCAGCTCCCGACTAGCGGGGGGGACCACAGATACGCAGTATTTT